This entry lists 17 T cell receptor beta chains sequenced from one sample in a study of T cell responses to AZD1222 COVID-19 vaccine. The repertoire was sequenced with immunoSEQ multiplex PCR; TCRdb's copy has only in-frame clones and lacks some. This sample has approximately 170,000 clones, with 87% found just once. The input for sequencing was peripheral blood, taken 28 days after the second AZD1222 dose. These TCRs come from an adult who received the AZD1222 COVID-19 vaccine.

In DNA form, the CDR3 reads TGTGCCAGCAGTTACTTTTACCGGGACAATTCCTACGAGCAGTACTTC. Translated: CASSYFYRDNSYEQYF. The V and J genes are TRBV6-5 and TRBJ2-7; tentative D call: TRBD1 (6 bases). The ends were cut back, 1 base at V and 1 base at J, with 14 bases in the middle. Per the germline V gene, CDR1 is MNHEY and CDR2 is SVGAGI. The CDR3 is 16 residues long.

The chain recombines TRBV12-5 with TRBJ1-6, with 10 bases that match TRBD1. CDR1 is LGHNT, CDR2 FRNRAP, per germline. The CDR3 is 18 amino acids. J lost 9 bases, V lost 1 base, and 12 bases had no gene match. Written as DNA, the CDR3 is TGTGCTAGTGGTTTGGATTGGGATGGACAGGGGGTCCCTTCACCCCTCCACTTT. Residues: CASGLDWDGQGVPSPLHF.

The chain recombines TRBV5-6 with TRBJ1-2, with D perhaps matching TRBD1 (5 bases). The ends were cut back, 2 bases at V and 10 bases at J, with 12 bases in the middle. The length of the CDR3 is 12 residues. Germline lookup yields CDR1 SGHDT and CDR2 YYEEEE. CDR3 region: CASSFSGTYYTF. In DNA form, the CDR3 reads TGTGCCAGCAGCTTCTCCGGGACCTACTACACCTTC.

Here the CDR3 reads CASSPQGRDTQYF. CDR3 nucleotide sequence: TGTGCCAGCAGCCCACAGGGTAGAGATACGCAGTATTTT. This sequence joins TRBV3-1 (or the pseudogene TRBV3-2) and TRBJ2-3; D is perhaps TRBD1 (6 bases). The germline V gene has CDR1 LGHDT and CDR2 YNNKEL (reference sequence). With 4 bases removed from V and 5 bases from J, the gap between germline ends came to 10 bases. CDR3 size: 13 residues.

The chain couples TRBV9 to TRBJ2-5; tentatively, D is TRBD2 (6 bases). The CDR3 runs 15 residues. The V gene's germline CDR1 is SGDLS and CDR2 YYNGEE. The V and J ends lost 6 bases and 4 bases respectively, with 19 bases between them. This chain's CDR3 is CASTPFYGGLETQYF. CDR3 sequence (DNA): TGTGCCAGCACACCATTTTACGGGGGTTTAGAGACCCAGTACTTC.

The J gene is TRBJ1-4, the V gene TRBV2; D unclear. The CDR3 extends over 13 amino acids. With 5 bases removed from V and 6 bases from J, the gap between germline ends came to 10 bases. Looked up from germline, CDR1 is SNHLY and CDR2 is FYNNEI. CDR3 nucleotide sequence: TGTGCCAGCAGTAGAGGGAGTTATGAAAAACTGTTTTTT. This sequence encodes CASSRGSYEKLFF.

The chain's CDR3 is CASSQVQGGTEAFF. CDR3 DNA: TGTGCCAGCAGCCAAGTGCAGGGAGGGACTGAAGCTTTCTTT. This rearrangement joins TRBV3-1 (or the pseudogene TRBV3-2) to TRBJ1-1, with a tentative D call TRBD1 (5 bases). The CDR3 covers 14 residues. Germline lookup yields CDR1 LGHDT and CDR2 YNNKEL (reference sequence). The V and J ends lost 1 base and 5 bases respectively, with 11 bases between them.

The chain uses TRBV29-1 and TRBJ1-4; D not certain. The CDR3 has 15 amino acids. Trimming pared 6 bases from V and 0 bases from J, leaving 14 bases between. Germline CDR1 and CDR2: SQVTM and ANQGSEA. The DNA of the CDR3 is TGCAGCGTCAGATCAACCGGTGCAACTAATGAAAAACTGTTTTTT. As protein: CSVRSTGATNEKLFF.

This rearrangement joins TRBV11-2 to TRBJ1-1; perhaps TRBD1 as D (6 bases). Germline V gene lookup returns CDR1 SGHAT and CDR2 FQNNGV. With 8 bases removed from V and 1 base from J, the gap between germline ends came to 17 bases. The CDR3 is made up of 15 amino acids. CDR3: CASPREGGENTEAFF. DNA for the CDR3: TGTGCCAGCCCCCGGGAGGGGGGGGAGAACACTGAAGCTTTCTTT.

The CDR3: CASSPGLAGAEQFF. CDR3 coding DNA: TGTGCCAGCTCACCTGGACTAGCGGGGGCCGAGCAGTTCTTC. The chain has TRBV18 and TRBJ2-1, with 13 bases matching TRBD2. Per the germline V gene, CDR1 is KGHSH and CDR2 is LQKENI. The V gene end was trimmed by 3 bases and the J gene end by 10 bases; junction bases not matched to a gene: 3. CDR3 length equals 14 residues.

The rearrangement links TRBV27 to TRBJ2-1, with unresolved D. Trimming stripped 3 bases from V and 0 bases from J, with 6 bases between. This CDR3 contains 14 residues. The germline gives CDR1 MNHEY, CDR2 SMNVEV (reference sequence). CDR3 sequence: CASSFLGSYNEQFF. The CDR3 region has the DNA TGTGCCAGCAGTTTCCTGGGCTCCTACAATGAGCAGTTCTTC.

Concerning this clone itself: A junction boundary mismatches the germline segment, possibly from a read error. CDR3 loop: CASSQRTGGSHEQYF. For the CDR3, the DNA is TGTGCCAGCTCACAACGGACAGGGGGCTCCCACGAGCAGTACTTC. The gene calls are TRBV18 and TRBJ2-7; the match to TRBD1 covers 11 bases. The CDR3 length is 15 residues. Germline CDR1 and CDR2: KGHSH and LQKENI.

V is TRBV7-2 and J is TRBJ2-7, with D maybe TRBD2 (5 bases). The germline V gene encodes CDR1 SGHTA and CDR2 FQGNSA. This CDR3 region has 12 residues. V was shortened by 5 bases and J by 6 bases, with 11 bases between the two germline ends. CDR3 DNA: TGTGCCAGCAGCCAGGCGGGTTTCGAGCAGTACTTC. Its protein product is CASSQAGFEQYF.

This clone was observed a few times. V usage is TRBV10-3 and J usage is TRBJ2-7; D call uncertain. Germline CDR1 reads ENHRY; CDR2 reads SYGVKD. V was shortened by 3 bases and J by 5 bases, with 11 bases between the two germline ends. The length of the CDR3 is 13 residues. The CDR3 region is CAISDGVRHEQYF. In DNA, the CDR3 is TGTGCCATCAGTGATGGGGTTCGACACGAGCAGTACTTC.

The J gene is TRBJ1-1, the V gene TRBV28; TRBD1 is a possible D gene (5 bases). V lost 2 bases, J lost 6 bases, and 10 bases lay in between. This CDR3 is 13 amino acids long. Germline loops: CDR1 MDHEN, CDR2 SYDVKM. CDR3 region: CASSLIGGAEAFF. Here the CDR3 DNA reads TGTGCCAGCAGTTTAATCGGGGGGGCTGAAGCTTTCTTT.

The gene calls are TRBV4-2 and TRBJ2-1; unclear D gene. Trimming removed 3 bases at V and 3 bases at J, with 15 bases between. Per germline, CDR1 LGHNA and CDR2 YNFKEQ. The CDR3 has 16 amino acids. CDR3 nucleotide sequence: TGTGCCAGCAGCCAGGCTAGGACCCACCTCTACAATGAGCAGTTCTTC. Amino acids: CASSQARTHLYNEQFF.

The CDR3 is CASSSDRNQPQHF. For the CDR3, the DNA is TGTGCCAGCAGCTCTGACAGGAATCAGCCCCAGCATTTT. The V call is TRBV5-6, the J call TRBJ1-5, with a possible D match to TRBD1 (6 bases). V gave up 3 bases and J gave up 4 bases, with 8 bases separating them. From germline, CDR1 is SGHDT and CDR2 YYEEEE. The CDR3 loop spans 13 amino acids.